Below are 22 T cell receptor beta chains sequenced from a single sample in a study of cytomegalovirus exposure and HLA in healthy donors. PCR amplification relied on 60 Vbeta primers (plus 13 Jbeta primers). Only in-frame clones appear in the TCRdb table, and some are missing; sequencing was by immunoSEQ multiplex PCR. The sample holds 160,000 or so clones; around 84% are singletons and the top ten take about 6.8%. Specimen: PBMCs. The receptors were sampled from a man aged 45-65 years in good health and CMV-seropositive.

This clone has more than one count but fewer than ten. The J gene is TRBJ2-5, the V gene TRBV7-9, with 7 bases fitting TRBD2. Matching the DNA end better, TRBJ2-7 makes the J call doubtful. CDR1 is SEHNR and CDR2 is FQNEAQ in the germline V gene (reference sequence). The CDR3 runs to 16 residues. This CDR3 reads CASSFSAGELGYEQYF. Here the CDR3 DNA reads TGTGCCAGCAGCTTTTCCGCGGGGGAGTTGGGGTACGAGCAGTACTTC.

The CDR3 bases are TGTGCCACCAGCAGAGAAAGAACAGGAATATATGGCTACACCTTC. As protein: CATSRERTGIYGYTF. The rearrangement uses TRBV15 and TRBJ1-2; D may be TRBD1 (5 bases). Germline CDR1 LNHNV, CDR2 YYDKDF (reference sequence). The length of the CDR3 is 15 residues. The V end lost 0 bases, the J end lost 5 bases, and 13 bases lay between the germline ends.

The chain couples TRBV7-9 to TRBJ1-2, with 7 bases lining up with TRBD1. V was pared by 1 base and J by 4 bases, with 3 bases of the junction left unmatched. The germline CDR1 and CDR2 sequences are SEHNR and FQNEAQ (reference sequence). The CDR3 has 14 residues. The CDR3 bases are TGTGCCAGCAGCTTAGAAGGGGGCAGCTATGGCTACACCTTC. Protein sequence: CASSLEGGSYGYTF.

The chain is built from TRBV7-8 and TRBJ2-7; possibly TRBD1 for D (6 bases). The CDR3 extends over 13 amino acids. With 6 bases removed from V and 2 bases from J, the gap between germline ends came to 11 bases. From germline, CDR1 is SGHVS and CDR2 FQNEAQ. The CDR3 region is CASRLGQPYEQYF. The DNA of the CDR3 is TGTGCCAGCAGGCTCGGACAGCCCTACGAGCAGTACTTC.

The CDR3: CASSTYRGPNTEAFF. In DNA, the CDR3 is TGTGCCAGCAGCACCTACAGGGGACCGAACACTGAAGCTTTCTTT. This chain links TRBV11-3 with TRBJ1-1; TRBD1 matches at 7 bases. The trim removed 5 bases at V and 1 base at J, leaving 7 bases unmatched. CDR3 size: 15 residues. Germline values: CDR1 SGHNT, CDR2 YENEEA.

The genes are TRBV6-1 and TRBJ1-2, with D possibly matching TRBD1 (6 bases). CDR3 length: 13 residues. V was shortened by 5 bases and J by 4 bases, with 11 bases between the two germline ends. CDR1 is MNHNS, CDR2 SASEGT, per germline. CDR3 nucleotides: TGTGCCAGCAGTAACAGGGACCTCTATGGCTACACCTTC. This encodes CASSNRDLYGYTF.

J is TRBJ1-5 and V is TRBV2, with D maybe TRBD1 (6 bases). Germline V CDR1 and CDR2: SNHLY, FYNNEI. Deletions cut 6 bases from V and 4 bases from J, with 13 bases between. The CDR3 runs 14 residues. CDR3 bases: TGTGCCAGCAGGGGATCCACAGGGAATCAGCCCCAGCATTTT. Translation: CASRGSTGNQPQHF.

The rearrangement links TRBV5-5 to TRBJ1-2; D is uncertain. Germline CDR1 and CDR2: SGHKS and YYEKEE (reference sequence). V was shortened by 0 bases and J by 0 bases, with 9 bases between the two germline ends. The CDR3 length is 15 residues. The CDR3 region is CASSLDSLANYGYTF. The CDR3 coding sequence is TGTGCCAGCAGCTTGGACAGTTTAGCTAACTATGGCTACACCTTC.

The rearrangement joins TRBV7-6 to TRBJ1-2; possible D gene TRBD1, 5 bases. The germline CDR1 and CDR2 sequences are SGHVS and FNYEAQ. The CDR3 consists of 15 residues. The V gene lost 3 bases and the J gene lost 8 bases, with 19 bases spanning the gap. The CDR3 loop is CASSLGGNGAGGYTF. CDR3 in DNA: TGTGCCAGCAGCTTGGGGGGGAACGGCGCGGGGGGCTACACCTTC. The entire variable domain, with the rest obtained from reference TRBV7-6 and TRBJ1-2, is as follows: GAGVSQSPRYKVTKRGQDVALRCDPISGHVSLYWYRQALGQGPEFLTYFNYEAQQDKSGLPNDRFSAERPEGSISTLTIQRTEQRDSAMYRCASSLGGNGAGGYTFGSGTRLTVV.

The V and J genes are TRBV5-5 and TRBJ1-4; TRBD1 is a possible D gene (6 bases). Germline V gene sequence: CDR1 SGHKS, CDR2 YYEKEE (reference sequence). Trimming removed 0 bases at V and 8 bases at J, with 14 bases between. The CDR3 runs 15 residues. CDR3 loop: CASSLGTGHREKLFF. The CDR3 nucleotides read TGTGCCAGCAGCTTGGGTACAGGGCACCGGGAAAAACTGTTTTTT.

Points on this clone: Other DNA sequences in this specimen translate into the identical CDR3. The genes are TRBV6-1 and TRBJ1-1, with TRBD1 as a possible D gene (6 bases). V was trimmed by 7 bases and J by 1 base, leaving 10 bases between them. The germline CDR1 and CDR2 sequences are MNHNS and SASEGT. The CDR3 spans 13 residues. The CDR3 DNA sequence: TGTGCCAGCACCGGACAGTGGAACACTGAAGCTTTCTTT. Its translation: CASTGQWNTEAFF.

The V call is TRBV19, the J call TRBJ1-6, with TRBD1 as a possible D gene (6 bases). The CDR3 totals 16 residues. V lost 6 bases and J 6 bases, leaving 18 bases between the germline ends. Germline V lookup: CDR1 LNHDA, CDR2 SQIVND (reference sequence). The CDR3, as DNA: TGTGCCAGTAGCACCAACAGGGCGCGTCTTAATTCACCCCTCCACTTT. It specifies CASSTNRARLNSPLHF.

The chain has TRBV11-2 and TRBJ1-1, with D unclear. Trimming left V 5 bases short and J 1 base short, with 14 bases between. CDR3 length: 15 amino acids. CDR1 and CDR2 from the germline V gene are SGHAT and FQNNGV. The CDR3 sequence: CASSIQTTPNTEAFF. CDR3 bases: TGTGCCAGCAGCATACAGACAACCCCGAACACTGAAGCTTTCTTT.

CDR3 protein: CASSEAPGSEQYV. CDR3 nucleotide sequence: TGTGCCAGCAGTGAAGCACCGGGAAGCGAGCAGTACGTC. The chain recombines TRBV6-1 with TRBJ2-7; tentatively, D is TRBD2 (5 bases). CDR1 and CDR2 from the germline V gene are MNHNS and SASEGT. CDR3 length: 13 residues. V was cut by 0 bases and J by 6 bases, with 9 bases left in between.

The rearrangement links TRBV10-2 to TRBJ2-7, with a possible D match to TRBD2 (5 bases). V was cut by 6 bases and J by 0 bases, with 15 bases left in between. In germline, CDR1 is WSHSY, CDR2 SAAADI. There are 15 residues in the CDR3. The CDR3 sequence is CASRGPGSSSYEQYF. CDR3 nucleotide sequence: TGCGCCAGCAGAGGGCCGGGATCCTCCTCCTACGAGCAGTACTTC.

In regard to this clone: The junction differs from germline at one of its ends, possibly a read error. The J gene is TRBJ1-2, the V gene TRBV6-1; D might be TRBD1 (5 bases). The germline V gene encodes CDR1 MNHNS and CDR2 SASEGT. The CDR3 is 14 residues long. CDR3 region: CASREGGGSYGYTF. For the CDR3, the DNA is TGTGCCAGCAGAGAAGGTGGGGGGTCCTATGGCTACACCTTC.

CDR3 region: CASSLNLGELFF. Here the CDR3 DNA reads TGCGCCAGCAGCCTAAACTTGGGGGAGCTGTTTTTT. The chain has TRBV4-1 and TRBJ2-2; no definite D call. CDR1 and CDR2 (germline): MGHRA, YSYEKL. V was pared by 4 bases and J by 8 bases, with 8 bases between. This CDR3 spans 12 amino acids.

The V call is TRBV14, the J call TRBJ1-2; D remains ambiguous. Looked up from germline, CDR1 is SGHDN and CDR2 is FVKESK. The CDR3 runs 15 residues. V lost 2 bases, J lost 4 bases, and 14 bases lay in between. DNA for the CDR3: TGTGCCAGCAGCCAATTCCGTTCAGGAAGCTATGGCTACACCTTC. As protein: CASSQFRSGSYGYTF.

This chain uses TRBV7-9 with TRBJ1-1, with D perhaps matching TRBD1 (5 bases). The V gene lost 8 bases and the J gene lost 0 bases, with 16 bases spanning the gap. Looked up from germline, CDR1 is SEHNR and CDR2 is FQNEAQ (reference sequence). There are 15 residues in the CDR3. The CDR3 DNA reads as TGTGCCAGCGGGGGGGGGACGGCCTTGAACACTGAAGCTTTCTTT. Its protein product is CASGGGTALNTEAFF.

The table lists this clone with a count of one. This chain uses TRBV19 with TRBJ1-1; D might be TRBD1 (6 bases). Germline loops: CDR1 LNHDA, CDR2 SQIVND (reference sequence). The CDR3 contains 13 residues. V lost 6 bases, J lost 2 bases, and 10 bases lay in between. DNA of the CDR3: TGTGCCAGTAGCCTCGGGACAAACACTGAAGCTTTCTTT. Its translation: CASSLGTNTEAFF.

The chain recombines TRBV11-1 with TRBJ2-7; tentative D call: TRBD1 (6 bases). The V end was cut by 3 bases, the J end by 1 base, with 10 bases between. Germline assignment: CDR1 SGHAT and CDR2 FQDESV (reference sequence). CDR3 length: 14 amino acids. The CDR3 region has the DNA TGTGCCAGCAGCTTCGACAGGAGTTCCTACGAGCAGTACTTC. As protein: CASSFDRSSYEQYF. The full variable domain, with the rest looked up from reference TRBV11-1 and TRBJ2-7, is EAEVAQSPRYKITEKSQAVAFWCDPISGHATLYWYRQILGQGPELLVQFQDESVVDDSQLPKDRFSAERLKGVDSTLKIQPAELGDSAMYLCASSFDRSSYEQYFGPGTRLTVT.

The V call is TRBV5-1, the J call TRBJ2-5; TRBD1 matches 7 bases. Judging by the DNA end, TRBJ2-7 fits better; the J call may be wrong. Germline values: CDR1 SGHRS, CDR2 YFSETQ. The CDR3 extends over 15 amino acids. This chain's CDR3 is CASSIRQGSSYEQYF. CDR3 bases: TGCGCCAGCAGCATTAGACAGGGCTCGTCCTACGAGCAGTACTTC.